This T cell receptor (beta chain) was found in a study of CD8 T cells in ankylosing spondylitis. Study observations and caveats: Typical of ankylosing spondylitis blood, it appeared, was a TCR beta motif of eight highly homologous variants.

The V gene lost 6 bases and the J gene lost 2 bases, with 10 bases spanning the gap. Germline V gives CDR1 MDHEN, CDR2 SYDVKM. The length of the CDR3 is 13 residues. Each CDR3 protein is one row after TCRdb ran MiXCR on the 5' RACE reads. The repertoire has about 340,000 distinct CDR3 sequences, less than 9.5% of them found once; the top ten carry roughly 15%. Concerning this clonotype itself: Antigen: not known.

The sequenced sample consisted of blood, either unsorted or a sorted T cell fraction (not recorded which). The chain recombines TRBV28 with TRBJ1-2, with D possibly matching TRBD1 (5 bases). This clonotype was obtained from a male donor with ankylosing spondylitis. The CDR3: CASSVDRNYGYTF. The CDR3 DNA follows: TGTGCCAGCAGCGTCGACAGAAACTATGGCTACACCTTC.